A single sample is the source of the 31 T cell receptor beta chains below, sequenced in a study of OX40 agonist ivuxolimab in advanced cancers. Using immunoSEQ multiplex PCR, the repertoire was profiled, and TCRdb retains in-frame clones only, with some absent. The table records more than 60,000 clones, roughly four fifths of them present only once. This specimen consisted of CD4+ or CD8+ T cells sorted from blood, obtained in a trial of the OX40 agonist ivuxolimab. These receptors all stem from an adult with an advanced solid tumor such as melanoma, head and neck, liver or kidney cancer.

V gene TRBV7-8 combines with J gene TRBJ2-2; D may be TRBD2 (5 bases). From germline, CDR1 is SGHVS and CDR2 FQNEAQ. V gave up 0 bases and J gave up 4 bases, with 6 bases separating them. The CDR3 has 14 residues. The CDR3 region has the DNA TGTGCCAGCAGCTTAGCGCGGGCCACCGGGGAGCTGTTTTTT. Protein: CASSLARATGELFF.

This clone was detected once. The V and J genes are TRBV5-1 and TRBJ2-7; 8 bases line up with TRBD2. CDR1 is SGHRS and CDR2 is YFSETQ in the germline V gene. The CDR3 sequence is 15 residues long. V dropped 0 bases and J dropped 0; count of bases not matched to a gene: 2. CDR3 in amino acids: CASSLGSGASYEQYF. CDR3 coding DNA: TGCGCCAGCAGCTTGGGTAGCGGGGCCTCCTACGAGCAGTACTTC.

The genes are TRBV4-2 and TRBJ2-7; D call uncertain. CDR1 is LGHNA and CDR2 is YNFKEQ in the germline V gene. CDR3 size: 14 residues. The V end lost 3 bases, the J end lost 2 bases, and 11 bases lay between the germline ends. CDR3 in DNA: TGTGCCAGCAGCCAGGGCCCGGACCCCTACGAGCAGTACTTC. As protein: CASSQGPDPYEQYF.

The gene calls are TRBV5-1 and TRBJ2-7; 10 nucleotides agree with TRBD1. This CDR3 contains 15 residues. The V gene's germline CDR1 is SGHRS and CDR2 YFSETQ. J gave up 0 bases and V 2 bases, and 2 bases lay outside the gene matches. The CDR3 region is CASSLDRGLSYEQYF. The CDR3, as DNA: TGCGCCAGCAGCTTAGACAGGGGGCTCTCCTACGAGCAGTACTTC. Together with reference TRBV5-1 and TRBJ2-7, the CDR3 gives the full variable domain: KAGVTQTPRYLIKTRGQQVTLSCSPISGHRSVSWYQQTPGQGLQFLFEYFSETQRNKGNFPGRFSGRQFSNSRSEMNVSTLELGDSALYLCASSLDRGLSYEQYFGPGTRLTVT.

The chain carries TRBV18 and TRBJ2-2; possibly TRBD1 for D (6 bases). CDR3 length equals 14 residues. Per the germline V gene, CDR1 is KGHSH and CDR2 is LQKENI. Trimming took 3 bases from V and 6 from J, leaving 11 bases between them. The CDR3 loop reads CASSPNRVPGELFF. DNA of the CDR3: TGTGCCAGCTCACCTAACAGGGTCCCCGGGGAGCTGTTTTTT.

The CDR3 DNA reads TGTGCCAGCAGCTTAGGAGATACGCAGTATTTT. Residues: CASSLGDTQYF. The V call is TRBV11-1, the J call TRBJ2-3, with D uncertain. Germline assignment: CDR1 SGHAT and CDR2 FQDESV (reference sequence). Trimming cost V 1 base and J 5 bases, with 1 base left between them. The CDR3 extends over 11 amino acids. The whole variable domain, remainder taken from reference TRBV11-1 and TRBJ2-3, is EAEVAQSPRYKITEKSQAVAFWCDPISGHATLYWYRQILGQGPELLVQFQDESVVDDSQLPKDRFSAERLKGVDSTLKIQPAELGDSAMYLCASSLGDTQYFGPGTRLTVL.

The chain has TRBV7-9 and TRBJ2-1, with 8 bases aligning to TRBD1. The J segment lost 0 bases and the V segment lost 5 bases, leaving 3 bases of the junction unmatched. Per the germline V gene, CDR1 is SEHNR and CDR2 is FQNEAQ (reference sequence). The CDR3 is 15 amino acids. CDR3 region: CASSGTGHSYNEQFF. The CDR3 DNA reads TGTGCCAGCAGCGGGACAGGACACTCCTACAATGAGCAGTTCTTC.

The chain couples TRBV6-5 to TRBJ2-1; possible D gene TRBD2, 6 bases. Germline V gene lookup returns CDR1 MNHEY and CDR2 SVGAGI. The V end was cut by 4 bases, the J end by 14 bases, with 12 bases between. This CDR3 comprises 11 residues. In DNA form, the CDR3 reads TGTGCCAGCAGTTTCTCGGGACTGGAGTTCTTC. It yields the protein CASSFSGLEFF.

A few counts support this clone. The chain couples TRBV5-4 to TRBJ2-1, with a tentative D call TRBD2 (5 bases). The CDR3 totals 17 residues. Germline assignment: CDR1 SGHNT and CDR2 YYREEE (reference sequence). V was shortened by 4 bases and J by 3 bases, with 20 bases between the two germline ends. The chain's CDR3 is CASSTLLLRGGYNEQFF. CDR3 bases: TGTGCCAGCAGCACCCTACTACTCCGGGGTGGCTACAATGAGCAGTTCTTC.

This clone occurred once. The chain links TRBV6-1 to TRBJ2-3, with a weak D call TRBD2 (6 bases). Trimming pared 6 bases from V and 3 bases from J, leaving 13 bases between. The CDR3 is made up of 14 amino acids. Germline V gene data show CDR1 as MNHNS and CDR2 as SASEGT. CDR3 in amino acids: CASSGRGFTDTQYF. The CDR3 DNA sequence: TGTGCCAGCAGCGGGCGGGGTTTTACAGATACGCAGTATTTT.

The gene calls are TRBV28 and TRBJ1-2, with unresolved D. The CDR3 is 14 amino acids. Germline loops: CDR1 MDHEN, CDR2 SYDVKM. Trimming left V 6 bases short and J 2 bases short, with 13 bases between. CDR3 DNA sequence: TGTGCCAGCAGCGAAATGGCCAGAAACTATGGCTACACCTTC. It encodes CASSEMARNYGYTF.

V and J are TRBV6-1 and TRBJ2-1; TRBD1 agrees at 9 bases. Germline trimming cut 6 bases from V and 4 bases from J; bases unmatched to any gene: 7. This CDR3 contains 15 residues. Germline CDR1 and CDR2: MNHNS and SASEGT. In nucleotides, the CDR3 is TGTGCCAGCAGGGGGACAGGGAGGGTTTACAATGAGCAGTTCTTC. Protein sequence: CASRGTGRVYNEQFF.

The sample holds a few counts of this clone. The chain couples TRBV20-1 to TRBJ2-1; D might be TRBD2 (6 bases). CDR3 size: 11 residues. Germline CDR1 DFQATT, CDR2 SNEGSKA (reference sequence). Trimming stripped 6 bases from V and 9 bases from J, with 12 bases between. The CDR3 loop is CSARLGSEQFF. CDR3 bases: TGCAGTGCAAGACTAGGCAGTGAGCAGTTCTTC.

The CDR3 is CATSRPIGGLDMNEQFF. The CDR3 DNA follows: TGTGCCACCAGCAGACCCATCGGAGGACTAGACATGAATGAGCAGTTCTTC. The chain has TRBV15 and TRBJ2-1; 7 positions match TRBD2. Germline trimming cut 2 bases from V and 7 bases from J; bases unmatched to any gene: 14. Germline lookup yields CDR1 LNHNV and CDR2 YYDKDF (reference sequence). The CDR3 is made up of 17 amino acids.

This chain links TRBV11-2 with TRBJ1-4; tentatively, D is TRBD1 (5 bases). This CDR3 comprises 17 residues. Per the germline V gene, CDR1 is SGHAT and CDR2 is FQNNGV. The ends were cut back, 3 bases at V and 4 bases at J, with 18 bases in the middle. The CDR3 DNA sequence: TGTGCCAGCAGCTTTGGTGGTTTTAGGCAGGGTAATGAAAAACTGTTTTTT. It specifies CASSFGGFRQGNEKLFF.

The rearrangement uses TRBV28 and TRBJ2-7; 7 nucleotides agree with TRBD1. This CDR3 contains 12 residues. The germline CDR1 and CDR2 sequences are MDHEN and SYDVKM. Trimming cost V 2 bases and J 10 bases; bases outside gene matches: 5. The CDR3 protein is CASSLPNRGQYF. The CDR3 region has the DNA TGTGCCAGCAGTTTACCAAACAGGGGACAGTACTTC.

This clone was seen more than once but under ten times. CDR3 nucleotide sequence: TGTGCCAGCAGCTTTAGGACAGGACCAGATACGCAGTATTTT. It yields the protein CASSFRTGPDTQYF. The rearrangement uses TRBV7-9 and TRBJ2-3; 7 nucleotides agree with TRBD1. The ends lost 3 bases at V and 4 bases at J; junction bases unmatched: 4. This CDR3 comprises 14 residues. Germline-derived CDR1 and CDR2 are SEHNR and FQNEAQ (reference sequence).

This chain links TRBV5-6 with TRBJ2-7; D is unclear. CDR1 SGHDT and CDR2 YYEEEE come from the germline V gene. V shed 4 bases and J shed 0 bases, with 8 bases lying between them. The length of the CDR3 is 13 residues. As DNA, the CDR3 is TGTGCCAGCAGCCCTTACCACTCCTACGAGCAGTACTTC. Its protein product is CASSPYHSYEQYF.

This rearrangement joins TRBV5-4 to TRBJ2-3; the match to TRBD1 covers 10 bases. Germline CDR1 SGHNT, CDR2 YYREEE (reference sequence). V lost 0 bases, J lost 4 bases, and 5 bases stayed unmatched. CDR3 length: 16 amino acids. CDR3: CASSLARDRGADTQYF. The CDR3 region has the DNA TGTGCCAGCAGCTTGGCCCGGGACAGGGGCGCAGATACGCAGTATTTT.

J is TRBJ2-7 and V is TRBV2; a weak D match, TRBD1 (6 bases). The V gene lost 5 bases and the J gene lost 6 bases, with 14 bases spanning the gap. The CDR3 loop spans 13 amino acids. Germline V gene lookup returns CDR1 SNHLY and CDR2 FYNNEI. CDR3 protein: CASSTGTTLEQYF. The CDR3 nucleotides are TGTGCCAGCAGTACCGGGACAACTCTCGAGCAGTACTTC.

The V gene is TRBV10-3, the J gene TRBJ2-1; D unresolved. The CDR3 extends over 11 amino acids. V shed 10 bases and J shed 0 bases, with 4 bases lying between them. Germline V lookup: CDR1 ENHRY, CDR2 SYGVKD. The chain's CDR3 is CATRSYNEQFF. CDR3 sequence (DNA): TGTGCCACGCGCTCCTACAATGAGCAGTTCTTC.

This chain joins TRBV6-1 and TRBJ2-7; 7 nucleotides align to TRBD1. The CDR3 consists of 14 residues. The germline gives CDR1 MNHNS, CDR2 SASEGT. Germline trimming cut 10 bases from V and 3 bases from J; bases unmatched to any gene: 12. Written as DNA, the CDR3 is TGTGCCACTTACAGCTTACAGGGGAACTACGAGCAGTACTTC. It yields the protein CATYSLQGNYEQYF.

This chain uses TRBV5-6 with TRBJ2-1; possible D gene TRBD2, 6 bases. This CDR3 has 13 residues. Trimming cost V 4 bases and J 8 bases, with 13 bases left between them. Germline values: CDR1 SGHDT, CDR2 YYEEEE. The CDR3 DNA sequence: TGTGCCAGCAGCAAATCTAGCGTCTATGAGCAGTTCTTC. It specifies CASSKSSVYEQFF.

This chain joins TRBV2 and TRBJ2-7; 11 bases fit TRBD1. Germline V gives CDR1 SNHLY, CDR2 FYNNEI. The CDR3 is 14 amino acids. V gave up 3 bases and J gave up 4 bases; unmatched junction bases: 2. The CDR3 here is CASSDGTGGYEQYF. The CDR3 coding sequence is TGTGCCAGCAGTGACGGGACAGGGGGGTACGAGCAGTACTTC.

J is TRBJ1-1 and V is TRBV5-1, with no clear D. The germline gives CDR1 SGHRS, CDR2 YFSETQ. Trimming cost V 0 bases and J 3 bases, with 3 bases left between them. The CDR3 spans 12 residues. As DNA, the CDR3 is TGCGCCAGCAGCTTGGGAGACACTGAAGCTTTCTTT. It yields the protein CASSLGDTEAFF.

The chain combines TRBV5-1 with TRBJ2-7; a weak D match, TRBD1 (5 bases). Trimming took off 0 bases at V and 2 bases at J, with 12 bases between the two ends. Germline V lookup: CDR1 SGHRS, CDR2 YFSETQ. The CDR3 totals 15 residues. The CDR3 region is CASSLGGEGPYEQYF. The CDR3 DNA sequence: TGCGCCAGCAGCTTGGGGGGCGAAGGACCCTACGAGCAGTACTTC.

This clone was picked up one time. The chain combines TRBV5-1 with TRBJ2-7; D gene ambiguous. This CDR3 comprises 14 residues. Between the trimmed V and J ends, which lost 3 bases and 2 bases, there was a span of 12 bases. The V gene's germline CDR1 is SGHRS and CDR2 YFSETQ. CDR3 amino acids: CASSSNPGPYEQYF. CDR3 sequence (DNA): TGCGCCAGCAGCTCCAATCCCGGACCCTACGAGCAGTACTTC.

The rearrangement uses TRBV7-9 and TRBJ1-2; TRBD1 is a possible D gene (6 bases). V lost 5 bases and J lost 8, with 18 bases in between. CDR1 SEHNR and CDR2 FQNEAQ come from the germline V gene (reference sequence). This CDR3 has 14 residues. CDR3 amino acids: CASSPVGAGGGYTF. CDR3 nucleotides: TGTGCCAGCAGCCCGGTGGGGGCTGGTGGAGGCTACACCTTC.

Turning to this clone: The same CDR3 is also encoded by other DNA sequences in this sample. The chain uses TRBV5-1 and TRBJ2-2; 7 bases agree with TRBD1. Per germline, CDR1 SGHRS and CDR2 YFSETQ. The V gene end was trimmed by 0 bases and the J gene end by 6 bases; junction bases not matched to a gene: 2. CDR3 length: 14 residues. Here the CDR3 reads CASSLGQGAGELFF. The CDR3 DNA sequence: TGCGCCAGCAGCTTGGGCCAGGGGGCCGGGGAGCTGTTTTTT. Full variable domain (remainder filled in from reference TRBV5-1 and TRBJ2-2): KAGVTQTPRYLIKTRGQQVTLSCSPISGHRSVSWYQQTPGQGLQFLFEYFSETQRNKGNFPGRFSGRQFSNSRSEMNVSTLELGDSALYLCASSLGQGAGELFFGEGSRLTVL.

The rearrangement links TRBV18 to TRBJ1-4, with D possibly matching TRBD1 (5 bases). V was clipped by 3 bases and J by 7 bases, with 6 bases between them. The CDR3 totals 12 residues. Germline values: CDR1 KGHSH, CDR2 LQKENI. The DNA of the CDR3 is TGTGCCAGCTCACCGGGGGTTGAAAAACTGTTTTTT. Translated, it gives CASSPGVEKLFF.

The J gene is TRBJ2-1, the V gene TRBV19; 10 bases are shared with TRBD2. The germline CDR1 and CDR2 sequences are LNHDA and SQIVND (reference sequence). V lost 7 bases, J lost 8 bases, and 8 bases stayed unmatched. This CDR3 is built from 14 residues. In DNA form, the CDR3 reads TGTGCCAGTAATAGCGGGGGGAATGTCGATGAGCAGTTCTTC. It translates to CASNSGGNVDEQFF.